This T cell receptor (beta chain) was recovered during a study of T cell repertoires in cytomegalovirus infection. Each CDR3 protein gets one entry after TCRdb re-called the reads with MiXCR. The sample has roughly 120,000 distinct CDR3 sequences; around a tenth are singletons. The CDR3 runs 14 residues. The germline V and J ends were trimmed by 7 bases and 0 bases, with 11 bases remaining between them. The study, taken as a whole, reports: The response measured ex vivo was dominated by TCR beta clonotypes (HLA-C-restricted and CMV-specific).

Ten or more counts support this clonotype. Its specificity is not known. The sequence derives from a human donor in good health (CMV status not recorded). Some clones in this sample may be carry-over from other donors' samples. The specimen was PBMCs, sequenced either directly or after in vitro stimulation (not recorded which). This chain connects TRBV12-3 or TRBV12-4 to TRBJ2-3, with D perhaps TRBD2 (7 bases). The CDR3 spells CASIGGVSTDTQYF. The DNA of the CDR3 is TGTGCCAGCATAGGGGGGGTTAGCACAGATACGCAGTATTTT.